Below are 10 T cell receptor beta chains sequenced from a single sample in a study of human T cells and chemical hapten exposure. In TCRdb, the RACE reads were re-called with MiXCR into one record per CDR3 protein. Here the sample spans about 80,000 distinct CDR3 sequences, around a tenth being singletons. Described time point: patch test 2, 6 weeks after DPC sensitization. Noted treatment: therapeutic diphenylcyclopropenone sensitization with weekly scalp DPC. Here the sequenced sample was whole blood, taken in connection with sensitization to the hapten diphenylcyclopropenone (DPC). These receptors were collected from a man younger than 35 with alopecia areata. Some clones in this sample may be carry-over from other donors' samples.

The table lists this clonotype with many counts. The chain employs TRBV4-3 and TRBJ2-1; TRBD2 is a possible D gene (5 bases). Deletions cut 1 base from V and 2 bases from J, with 9 bases between. Per the germline V gene, CDR1 is LGHNA and CDR2 is YSLEER. This CDR3 contains 15 residues. The chain's CDR3 is CASSQALATYNEQFF. For the CDR3, the DNA is TGCGCCAGCAGCCAAGCCTTAGCGACCTACAATGAGCAGTTCTTC.

This clonotype was detected ten times or more. V gene TRBV11-2 combines with J gene TRBJ2-3; D might be TRBD1 (5 bases). The CDR3 is made up of 15 amino acids. From germline, CDR1 is SGHAT and CDR2 FQNNGV. The V end was cut by 1 base, the J end by 1 base, with 9 bases between. DNA for the CDR3: TGTGCCAGCAGCTTAGGGCAGGGCCGCACAGATACGCAGTATTTT. It encodes CASSLGQGRTDTQYF.

The chain has TRBV7-2 and TRBJ1-1; no clear D. CDR1 is SGHTA, CDR2 FQGNSA, per germline. V was cut by 1 base and J by 4 bases, with 7 bases left in between. The CDR3 has 13 amino acids. CDR3 coding DNA: TGTGCCAGCAGCTTAGGACCGACCACTGAAGCTTTCTTT. This translates into CASSLGPTTEAFF. Full variable domain (rest looked up from reference TRBV7-2 and TRBJ1-1): GAGVSQSPSNKVTEKGKDVELRCDPISGHTALYWYRQSLGQGLEFLIYFQGNSAPDKSGLPSDRFSAERTGGSVSTLTIQRTQQEDSAVYLCASSLGPTTEAFFGQGTRLTVV.

This clonotype was recorded many times. The rearrangement uses TRBV20-1 and TRBJ1-2; a weak D match, TRBD1 (5 bases). V lost 6 bases to trimming and J lost 1 base, with 18 bases between them. This CDR3 contains 15 residues. Germline values: CDR1 DFQATT, CDR2 SNEGSKA (reference sequence). CDR3 in amino acids: CSARTHGTFNYGYTF. DNA for the CDR3: TGCAGTGCCCGAACGCATGGGACGTTTAACTATGGCTACACCTTC.

The sample holds many counts of this clonotype. CDR3 nucleotides: TGCAGCGGCGGACAGGGGGCACCTAATGAGCAGTTCTTC. Protein product: CSGGQGAPNEQFF. V and J are TRBV29-1 and TRBJ2-1; TRBD1 matches 11 bases. J lost 7 bases, V lost 7 bases, and 6 bases had no gene match. Germline CDR1 is SQVTM and CDR2 is ANQGSEA. This CDR3 contains 13 residues.

This clonotype was seen repeatedly, ten times or more. V and J are TRBV29-1 and TRBJ2-5, with D hard to call. From germline, CDR1 is SQVTM and CDR2 ANQGSEA. V gave up 7 bases and J gave up 1 base, with 10 bases separating them. The CDR3 loop spans 12 amino acids. CDR3 loop: CSALRSQETQYF. CDR3 bases: TGCAGCGCCCTTCGGAGCCAAGAGACCCAGTACTTC. The full variable domain, with the rest looked up from reference TRBV29-1 and TRBJ2-5, is SAVISQKPSRDICQRGTSLTIQCQVDSQVTMMFWYRQQPGQSLTLIATANQGSEATYESGFVIDKFPISRPNLTFSTLTVSNMSPEDSSIYLCSALRSQETQYFGPGTRLLVL.

J is TRBJ2-3 and V is TRBV7-2; D is unclear. Trimming took off 1 base at V and 9 bases at J, with 14 bases between the two ends. The CDR3 spans 14 residues. Germline V lookup: CDR1 SGHTA, CDR2 FQGNSA. This CDR3 is CASSLEAVPPTQYF. In DNA form, the CDR3 reads TGTGCCAGCAGCTTAGAGGCAGTTCCGCCCACGCAGTATTTT.

The rearrangement joins TRBV7-7 to TRBJ2-1; TRBD2 might be the D (7 bases). CDR3 length: 17 amino acids. V shed 1 base and J shed 4 bases, with 17 bases lying between them. Germline CDR1 is SSHAT and CDR2 is FNYEAQ (reference sequence). The CDR3 loop is CASSLEAGAAEYNEQFF. The CDR3 DNA reads TGTGCCAGCAGCTTAGAGGCGGGGGCCGCAGAATACAATGAGCAGTTCTTC.

This clonotype was recorded a few times. The chain recombines TRBV15 with TRBJ1-5; maybe TRBD1 (6 bases). Trimming took off 5 bases at V and 1 base at J, with 12 bases between the two ends. The CDR3 spans 15 residues. Germline loops: CDR1 LNHNV, CDR2 YYDKDF (reference sequence). The CDR3 nucleotides read TGTGCCACCAGCCCGGACAGAGGGAGCAATCAGCCCCAGCATTTT. Translation: CATSPDRGSNQPQHF.

This clonotype was seen many times. The rearrangement joins TRBV29-1 to TRBJ1-2; D possibly corresponds to TRBD1 (5 bases). The CDR3 contains 13 residues. Germline V gene lookup returns CDR1 SQVTM and CDR2 ANQGSEA. Trimming removed 4 bases at V and 0 bases at J, with 9 bases between. The DNA of the CDR3 is TGCAGCGTTGGCGGGACGTCTAACTATGGCTACACCTTC. It encodes CSVGGTSNYGYTF.